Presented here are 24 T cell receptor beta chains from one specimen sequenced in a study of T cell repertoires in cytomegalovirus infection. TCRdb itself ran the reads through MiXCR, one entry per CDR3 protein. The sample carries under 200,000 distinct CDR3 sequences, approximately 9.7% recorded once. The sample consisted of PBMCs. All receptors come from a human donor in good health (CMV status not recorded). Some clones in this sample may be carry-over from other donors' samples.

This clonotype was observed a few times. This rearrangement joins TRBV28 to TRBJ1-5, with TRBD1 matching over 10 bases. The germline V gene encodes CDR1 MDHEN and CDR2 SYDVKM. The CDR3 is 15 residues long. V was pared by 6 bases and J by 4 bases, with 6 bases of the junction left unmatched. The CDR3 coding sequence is TGTGCCAGCAGCTCACAGGGACAGGGGAATCAGCCCCAGCATTTT. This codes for CASSSQGQGNQPQHF.

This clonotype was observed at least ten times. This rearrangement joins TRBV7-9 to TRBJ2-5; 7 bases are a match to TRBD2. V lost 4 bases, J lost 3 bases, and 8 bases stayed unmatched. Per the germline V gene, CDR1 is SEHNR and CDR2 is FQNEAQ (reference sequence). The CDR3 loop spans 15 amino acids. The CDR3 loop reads CASSSGTGREETQYF. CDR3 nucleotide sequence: TGTGCCAGCAGCTCCGGGACTGGGAGGGAAGAGACCCAGTACTTC.

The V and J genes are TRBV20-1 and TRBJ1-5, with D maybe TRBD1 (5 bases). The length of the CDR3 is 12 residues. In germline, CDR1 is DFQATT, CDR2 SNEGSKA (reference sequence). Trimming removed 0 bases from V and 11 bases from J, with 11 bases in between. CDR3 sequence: CSARDGGGAQHF. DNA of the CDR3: TGCAGTGCTAGAGACGGCGGGGGGGCCCAGCATTTT.

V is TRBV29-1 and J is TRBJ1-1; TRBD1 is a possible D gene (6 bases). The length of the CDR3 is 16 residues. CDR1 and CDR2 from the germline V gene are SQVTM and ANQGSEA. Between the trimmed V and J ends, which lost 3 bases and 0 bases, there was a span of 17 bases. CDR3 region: CSVDQRGEPVNTEAFF. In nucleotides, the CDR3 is TGCAGCGTTGACCAAAGGGGGGAACCCGTGAACACTGAAGCTTTCTTT.

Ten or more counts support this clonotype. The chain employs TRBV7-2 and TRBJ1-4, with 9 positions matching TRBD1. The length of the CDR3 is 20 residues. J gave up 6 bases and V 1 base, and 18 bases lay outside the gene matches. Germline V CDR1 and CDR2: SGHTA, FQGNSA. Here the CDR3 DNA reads TGTGCCAGCAGCTTAGAGGCGGGGACAGGGAGTATCAGGCTTGATGAAAAACTGTTTTTT. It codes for CASSLEAGTGSIRLDEKLFF.

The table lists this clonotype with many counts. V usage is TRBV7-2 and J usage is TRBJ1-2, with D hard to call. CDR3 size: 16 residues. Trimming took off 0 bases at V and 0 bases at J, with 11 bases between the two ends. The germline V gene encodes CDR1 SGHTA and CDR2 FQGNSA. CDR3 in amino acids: CASSLALQVSNYGYTF. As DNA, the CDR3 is TGTGCCAGCAGCTTAGCGCTCCAGGTCTCTAACTATGGCTACACCTTC.

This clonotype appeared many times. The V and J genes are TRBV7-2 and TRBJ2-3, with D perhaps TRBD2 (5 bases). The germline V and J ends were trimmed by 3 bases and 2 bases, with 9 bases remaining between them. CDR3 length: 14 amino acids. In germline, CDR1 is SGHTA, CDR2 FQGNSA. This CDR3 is CASSFRTATDTQYF. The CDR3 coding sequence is TGTGCCAGCAGCTTCCGGACTGCCACAGATACGCAGTATTTT.

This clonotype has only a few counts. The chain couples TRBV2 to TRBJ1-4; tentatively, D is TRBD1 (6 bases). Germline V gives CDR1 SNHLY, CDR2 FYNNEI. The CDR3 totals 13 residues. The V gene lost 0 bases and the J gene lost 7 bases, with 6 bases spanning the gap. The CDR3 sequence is CASSEAGGEKLFF. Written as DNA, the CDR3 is TGTGCCAGCAGTGAAGCAGGGGGTGAAAAACTGTTTTTT.

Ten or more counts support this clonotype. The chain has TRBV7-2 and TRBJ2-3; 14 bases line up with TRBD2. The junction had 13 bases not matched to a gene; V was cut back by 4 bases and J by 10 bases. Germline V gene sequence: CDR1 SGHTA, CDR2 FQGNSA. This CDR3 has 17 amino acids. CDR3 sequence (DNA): TGTGCCAGCAGCTCCGGGACTAGCGGGGGAGCCGATGGGGCGCAGTATTTT. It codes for CASSSGTSGGADGAQYF.

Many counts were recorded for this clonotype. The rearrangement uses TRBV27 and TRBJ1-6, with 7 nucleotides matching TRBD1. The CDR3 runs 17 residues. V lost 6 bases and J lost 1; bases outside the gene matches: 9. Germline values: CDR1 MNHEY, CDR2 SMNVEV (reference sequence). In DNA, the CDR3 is TGTGCCAGCAGGACAGGGTTACGAGGGTCCTATAATTCACCCCTCCACTTT. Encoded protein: CASRTGLRGSYNSPLHF.

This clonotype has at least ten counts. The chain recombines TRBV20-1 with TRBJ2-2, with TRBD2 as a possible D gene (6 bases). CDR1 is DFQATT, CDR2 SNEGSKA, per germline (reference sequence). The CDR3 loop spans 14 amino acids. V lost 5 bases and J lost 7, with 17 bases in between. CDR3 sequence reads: CSAGPGGAVGELFF. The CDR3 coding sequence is TGCAGTGCTGGGCCCGGAGGGGCCGTCGGGGAGCTGTTTTTT.

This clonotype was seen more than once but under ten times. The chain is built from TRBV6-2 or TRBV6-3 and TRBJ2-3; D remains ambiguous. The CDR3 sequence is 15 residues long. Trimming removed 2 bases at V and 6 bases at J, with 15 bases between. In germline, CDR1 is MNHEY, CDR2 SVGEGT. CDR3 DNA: TGTGCCAGCAGTTACCGACGCGACCTGGAGGATACGCAGTATTTT. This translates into CASSYRRDLEDTQYF.

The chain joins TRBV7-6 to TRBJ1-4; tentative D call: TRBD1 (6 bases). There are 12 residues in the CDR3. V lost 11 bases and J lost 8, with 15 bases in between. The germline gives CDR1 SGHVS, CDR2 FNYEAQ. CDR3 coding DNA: TGTGCCGCCAAAAGGGGGGACGAAAAACTGTTTTTT. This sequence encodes CAAKRGDEKLFF.

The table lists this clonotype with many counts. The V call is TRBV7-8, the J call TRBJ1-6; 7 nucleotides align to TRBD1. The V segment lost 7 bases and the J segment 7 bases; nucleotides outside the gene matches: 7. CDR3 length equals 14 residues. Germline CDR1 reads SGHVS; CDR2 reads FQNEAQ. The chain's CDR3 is CASTTTGPNSPLHF. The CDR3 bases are TGTGCCAGCACAACGACAGGGCCGAATTCACCCCTCCACTTT.

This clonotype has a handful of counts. CDR3 in amino acids: CASQVGGGTQYF. The CDR3 DNA is TGCGCCAGCCAAGTCGGGGGGGGTACGCAGTATTTT. V gene TRBV10-2 combines with J gene TRBJ2-3, with TRBD2 matching 8 bases. Germline loops: CDR1 WSHSY, CDR2 SAAADI. J gave up 8 bases and V 8 bases, and 6 bases lay outside the gene matches. The CDR3 spans 12 residues.

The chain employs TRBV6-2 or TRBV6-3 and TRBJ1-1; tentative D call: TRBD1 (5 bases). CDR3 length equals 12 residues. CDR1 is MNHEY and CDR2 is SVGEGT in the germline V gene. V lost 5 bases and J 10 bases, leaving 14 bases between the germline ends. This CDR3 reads CASSMRGRRAFF. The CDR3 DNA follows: TGTGCCAGCAGTATGCGGGGGAGGAGAGCTTTCTTT.

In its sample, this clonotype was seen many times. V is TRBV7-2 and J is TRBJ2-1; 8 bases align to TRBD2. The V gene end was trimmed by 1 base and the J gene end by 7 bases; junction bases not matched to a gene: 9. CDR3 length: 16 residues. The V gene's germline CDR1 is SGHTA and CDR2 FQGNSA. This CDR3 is CASSLVPLGGANEQFF. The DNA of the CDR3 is TGTGCCAGCAGCTTAGTCCCTCTCGGGGGGGCAAATGAGCAGTTCTTC. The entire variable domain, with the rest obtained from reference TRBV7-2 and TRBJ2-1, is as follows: GAGVSQSPSNKVTEKGKDVELRCDPISGHTALYWYRQSLGQGLEFLIYFQGNSAPDKSGLPSDRFSAERTGGSVSTLTIQRTQQEDSAVYLCASSLVPLGGANEQFFGPGTRLTVL.

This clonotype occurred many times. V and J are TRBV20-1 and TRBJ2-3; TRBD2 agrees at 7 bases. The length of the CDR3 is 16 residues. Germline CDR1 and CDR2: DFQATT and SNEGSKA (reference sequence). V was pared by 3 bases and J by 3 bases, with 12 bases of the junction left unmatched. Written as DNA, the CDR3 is TGCAGTGCTAGTAGTTCGTCCGCGGGAGTGACAGATACGCAGTATTTT. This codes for CSASSSSAGVTDTQYF.

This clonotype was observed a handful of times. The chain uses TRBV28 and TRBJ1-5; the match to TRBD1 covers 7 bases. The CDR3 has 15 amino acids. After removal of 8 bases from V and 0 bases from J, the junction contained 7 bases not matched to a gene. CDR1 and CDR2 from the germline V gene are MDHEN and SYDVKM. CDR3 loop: CASAGGGRSNQPQHF. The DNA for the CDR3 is TGTGCCAGCGCCGGAGGGGGCCGTAGCAATCAGCCCCAGCATTTT.

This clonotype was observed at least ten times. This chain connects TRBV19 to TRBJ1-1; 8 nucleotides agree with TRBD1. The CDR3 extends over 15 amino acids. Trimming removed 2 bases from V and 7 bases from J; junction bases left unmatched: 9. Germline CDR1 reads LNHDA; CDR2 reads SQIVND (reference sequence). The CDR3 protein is CASSIRTRQGSEAFF. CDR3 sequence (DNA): TGTGCCAGTAGTATAAGAACCCGACAGGGGAGTGAAGCTTTCTTT.

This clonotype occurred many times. The CDR3 nucleotides read TGTGCCAGCAGCTTATTCAGAGGGTCGGGGAACACTGAAGCTTTCTTT. This gives the protein CASSLFRGSGNTEAFF. This sequence joins TRBV11-2 and TRBJ1-1; D gene ambiguous. CDR1 and CDR2 (germline): SGHAT, FQNNGV. CDR3 length: 16 amino acids. V was cut by 2 bases and J by 1 base, with 14 bases left in between.

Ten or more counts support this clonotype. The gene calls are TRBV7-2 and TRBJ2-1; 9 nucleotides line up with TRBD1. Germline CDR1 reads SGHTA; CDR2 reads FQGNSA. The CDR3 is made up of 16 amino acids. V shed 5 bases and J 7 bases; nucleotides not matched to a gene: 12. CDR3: CASSLFFGQGYNEQFF. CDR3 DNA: TGTGCCAGCAGCCTATTCTTCGGACAGGGGTATAATGAGCAGTTCTTC. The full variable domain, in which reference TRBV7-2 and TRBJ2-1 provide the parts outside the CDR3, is GAGVSQSPSNKVTEKGKDVELRCDPISGHTALYWYRQSLGQGLEFLIYFQGNSAPDKSGLPSDRFSAERTGGSVSTLTIQRTQQEDSAVYLCASSLFFGQGYNEQFFGPGTRLTVL.

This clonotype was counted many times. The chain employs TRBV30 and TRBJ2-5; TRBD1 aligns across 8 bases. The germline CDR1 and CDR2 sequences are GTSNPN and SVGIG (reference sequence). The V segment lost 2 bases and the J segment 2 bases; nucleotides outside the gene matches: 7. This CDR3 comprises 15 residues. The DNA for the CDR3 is TGTGCCTGGAGTAGAGGACAGGGCAGACAAGAGACCCAGTACTTC. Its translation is CAWSRGQGRQETQYF.

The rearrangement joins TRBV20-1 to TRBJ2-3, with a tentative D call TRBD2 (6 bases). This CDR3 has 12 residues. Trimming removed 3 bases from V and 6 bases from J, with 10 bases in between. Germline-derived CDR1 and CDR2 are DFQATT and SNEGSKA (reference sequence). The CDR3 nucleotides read TGCAGTGCTAGTTGGGGGGTTGATACGCAGTATTTT. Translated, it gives CSASWGVDTQYF.